These 17 T cell receptor beta chains originate from one sample sequenced in a study of spatial heterogeneity in lung cancer. TCRdb analysed the 5' RACE reads with MiXCR anew, one entry per CDR3 protein. The sample holds approximately 25,000 distinct CDR3 sequences, about 7% seen once. Time point of the sample: sample taken at primary tumor resection. The sequencing here drew on PBMCs, taken at surgery. These receptors originate from a male donor with early-stage non-small cell lung cancer.

The chain combines TRBV7-8 with TRBJ2-7; 15 nucleotides align to TRBD2. This CDR3 has 15 amino acids. The V and J ends lost 3 bases and 4 bases, in that order; junction bases with no gene match: 1. In germline, CDR1 is SGHVS, CDR2 FQNEAQ. CDR3 nucleotide sequence: TGTGCCAGCAGCTTGGGGACTAGCGGGAGGTACGAGCAGTACTTC. As protein: CASSLGTSGRYEQYF.

This clonotype occurred many times. The chain is built from TRBV7-8 and TRBJ2-5; 7 nucleotides align to TRBD1. The trim removed 2 bases at V and 4 bases at J, leaving 4 bases unmatched. CDR1 is SGHVS, CDR2 FQNEAQ, per germline. CDR3 length: 14 residues. Here the CDR3 reads CASSLNRGGETQYF. The DNA for the CDR3 is TGTGCCAGCAGCTTAAACAGGGGCGGAGAGACCCAGTACTTC.

The chain has TRBV4-1 and TRBJ2-5, with TRBD1 matching over 11 bases. The germline V gene has CDR1 MGHRA and CDR2 YSYEKL. Trimming took 0 bases from V and 4 from J; bases not matched to a gene: 7. CDR3 length: 17 amino acids. Here the CDR3 reads CASSQDGTGGFRETQYF. As DNA, the CDR3 is TGCGCCAGCAGCCAAGACGGGACAGGGGGTTTTAGAGAGACCCAGTACTTC.

This clonotype was counted many times. V is TRBV28 and J is TRBJ1-5, with D possibly being TRBD1 (5 bases). CDR1 is MDHEN, CDR2 SYDVKM, per germline. The CDR3 covers 14 residues. V was clipped by 2 bases and J by 4 bases, with 9 bases between them. The chain's CDR3 is CASSLQGKNQPQHF. In DNA, the CDR3 is TGTGCCAGCAGTTTACAGGGAAAAAATCAGCCCCAGCATTTT.

This clonotype was picked up a small number of times. The chain couples TRBV11-2 to TRBJ2-7; D gene unclear. The CDR3 covers 11 residues. V was clipped by 5 bases and J by 4 bases, with 6 bases between them. Germline V CDR1 and CDR2: SGHAT, FQNNGV. Here the CDR3 DNA reads TGTGCCAGCAGCCAAGAATACGAGCAGTACTTC. This sequence encodes CASSQEYEQYF.

In the case of this clonotype: This may be a read error, as it is one base from a much larger clone. The rearrangement uses TRBV12-3 or TRBV12-4 and TRBJ2-3; a possible D gene is TRBD2 (6 bases). The germline V and J ends were trimmed by 3 bases and 6 bases, with 10 bases remaining between them. There are 13 residues in the CDR3. The CDR3 sequence: CASSLSGRDTQYF. The CDR3 DNA follows: TGTGCCAGCAGTTTGTCGGGGAGGGATACGCAGTATTTT.

Many counts were recorded for this clonotype. V gene TRBV7-9 combines with J gene TRBJ1-1; no definite D call. The CDR3 loop spans 14 amino acids. Germline V gives CDR1 SEHNR, CDR2 FQNEAQ (reference sequence). Trimming stripped 8 bases from V and 4 bases from J, with 17 bases between. The CDR3 DNA is TGTGCCAGCGGCGGAGGGCAACCTGGCACTGAAGCTTTCTTT. Protein sequence: CASGGGQPGTEAFF.

The sample holds many counts of this clonotype. V is TRBV6-6 and J is TRBJ2-3; D unresolved. The ends were cut back, 8 bases at V and 5 bases at J, with 8 bases in the middle. Looked up from germline, CDR1 is MNHNY and CDR2 is SVGAGI (reference sequence). The length of the CDR3 is 11 residues. The CDR3 region is CASARLDTQYF. The CDR3 nucleotides are TGTGCCAGCGCACGGTTAGATACGCAGTATTTT.

This clonotype showed up many times. The chain uses TRBV4-1 and TRBJ2-1, with D uncertain. This CDR3 is built from 13 residues. From germline, CDR1 is MGHRA and CDR2 YSYEKL. Between the trimmed V and J ends, which lost 2 bases and 9 bases, there was a span of 11 bases. The CDR3: CASSQRRFIEQFF. DNA for the CDR3: TGCGCCAGCAGCCAACGTCGGTTTATTGAGCAGTTCTTC.

There are a few counts of this clonotype. This chain connects TRBV13 to TRBJ1-2; maybe TRBD1 (6 bases). CDR3 size: 14 residues. Germline V gene lookup returns CDR1 PRHDT and CDR2 FYEKMQ (reference sequence). Trimming pared 2 bases from V and 3 bases from J, leaving 10 bases between. The chain's CDR3 is CASSLRQGYYGYTF. CDR3 DNA: TGTGCCAGCAGCTTAAGGCAGGGGTACTATGGCTACACCTTC.

The gene calls are TRBV12-3 or TRBV12-4 and TRBJ1-6; 7 bases are shared with TRBD1. The trim removed 5 bases at V and 3 bases at J, leaving 10 bases unmatched. There are 17 residues in the CDR3. As DNA, the CDR3 is TGTGCCAGCAGTCGGGACAGAGATGTTTACTATAATTCACCCCTCCACTTT. Its protein is CASSRDRDVYYNSPLHF.

Ten or more counts support this clonotype. This chain uses TRBV20-1 with TRBJ1-2; D is undetermined. Germline assignment: CDR1 DFQATT and CDR2 SNEGSKA (reference sequence). The CDR3 is made up of 13 amino acids. The V gene lost 0 bases and the J gene lost 4 bases, with 9 bases spanning the gap. The CDR3 region is CSARDQVTYGYTF. The CDR3 DNA follows: TGCAGTGCTAGAGATCAGGTGACCTATGGCTACACCTTC.

This clonotype was picked up many times. The chain employs TRBV6-5 and TRBJ2-7, with no clear D. Per the germline V gene, CDR1 is MNHEY and CDR2 is SVGAGI. V lost 6 bases and J lost 6, with 18 bases in between. The CDR3 sequence is 14 residues long. The CDR3 here is CASSPTRRRSEQYF. DNA of the CDR3: TGTGCCAGCAGCCCGACCCGGCGAAGGTCCGAGCAGTACTTC.

This clonotype was counted between two and nine times. The chain recombines TRBV4-3 with TRBJ2-1; unclear D gene. The CDR3 totals 14 residues. Germline CDR1 LGHNA, CDR2 YSLEER. V lost 5 bases to trimming and J lost 4 bases, with 12 bases between them. The CDR3 DNA follows: TGCGCCAGCAGCTACCTGGACGATTACAATGAGCAGTTCTTC. This sequence encodes CASSYLDDYNEQFF.

This clonotype was picked up a small number of times. CDR3 residues: CASSSGTGTYNEQFF. CDR3 nucleotides: TGTGCCAGCAGCTCCGGGACAGGTACCTACAATGAGCAGTTCTTC. J is TRBJ2-1 and V is TRBV5-6; TRBD1 matches at 8 bases. This CDR3 contains 15 residues. Germline loops: CDR1 SGHDT, CDR2 YYEEEE. Trimming cost V 3 bases and J 2 bases; bases outside gene matches: 4.

The table lists this clonotype with many counts. This chain links TRBV3-1 with TRBJ2-4; D is tentatively TRBD1 or TRBD2 (5 bases each). The CDR3 is made up of 15 amino acids. The ends were cut back, 4 bases at V and 0 bases at J, with 10 bases in the middle. The germline V gene has CDR1 LGHDT and CDR2 YNNKEL (reference sequence). CDR3 in amino acids: CASSPGPLAKNIQYF. The CDR3 DNA is TGTGCCAGCAGCCCGGGACCCTTAGCCAAAAACATTCAGTACTTC.

The chain combines TRBV4-2 with TRBJ2-5; 11 bases map to TRBD2. The CDR3 is 15 residues long. The J segment lost 3 bases and the V segment lost 4 bases, leaving 4 bases of the junction unmatched. The germline V gene has CDR1 LGHNA and CDR2 YNFKEQ. The CDR3 loop reads CASSLLTSGEETQYF. In nucleotides, the CDR3 is TGTGCCAGCAGCCTCCTGACTAGCGGGGAAGAGACCCAGTACTTC.